Listed below are T cell receptor beta chains from one sample, sequenced in a study of T cell responses to AZD1222 COVID-19 vaccine. TCRdb keeps only in-frame clones here, not all; method: immunoSEQ multiplex PCR. Of 100,000 or so clones listed, around nine tenths are singletons. Source: peripheral blood, taken on day 0 of AZD1222 vaccination. All receptors derive from an adult in good health. Each CDR3 is given with its conserved first and last residue.

v_call,j_call,cdr3_aa
TRBV7-9,TRBJ2-1,CASSFDFGYNEQFF
TRBV4-1,TRBJ1-1,CASMRGFEAFF
TRBV11-3,TRBJ1-1,CASSLGRGTEAFF
TRBV21-1,TRBJ1-1,CASGKEPPTGAFEAFF
TRBV2,TRBJ1-4,CASNANRGEKLFF
TRBV30,TRBJ1-3,CAWSVNGRNTIYF
TRBV28,TRBJ2-3,CASSLGLAGGPDTQYF
TRBV6-5,TRBJ2-3,CASRKVAGGSDTQYF
TRBV11-2,TRBJ2-7,CASSLAGGLTHEQYF
TRBV27,TRBJ1-6,CASSLDRVSPLHF
TRBV9,TRBJ1-1,CASSVGASMNTEAFF
TRBV19,TRBJ1-5,CASSIALNRNQPQHF
TRBV7-9,TRBJ2-7,CASSSSPLGTHYEQYF
TRBV6-2/TRBV6-3,TRBJ2-5,CASSSFLAGRKETQYF
TRBV27,TRBJ1-1,CASSRRKGTAEAFF
TRBV28,TRBJ1-1,CASSSNRAGMNTEAFF
TRBV7-9,TRBJ2-3,CASSLRVDTQYF
TRBV27,TRBJ2-7,CASSLARDRGPYEQYF
TRBV29-1,TRBJ2-1,CSVGSGEGYEQFF
TRBV19,TRBJ1-2,CASSENYGYTF
TRBV28,TRBJ2-5,CASSLPGQGAGETQYF
TRBV5-6,TRBJ1-4,CASSLAGGAQEKLFF
TRBV18,TRBJ1-3,CASSPTGPSSGNTIYF
TRBV6-5,TRBJ1-1,CASEGVGVGTEAFF
TRBV29-1,TRBJ1-1,CSAVRGWNTEAFF
TRBV15,TRBJ2-1,CATSTTPGSVYNEQFF
TRBV3-1/TRBV3-2,TRBJ1-2,CASSQESGSYGYTF
TRBV29-1,TRBJ1-1,CSVGQGNTEAFF
TRBV6-2/TRBV6-3,TRBJ2-3,CASSYSNQRDGPDTQYF
TRBV5-1,TRBJ1-5,CASSFTGENQPQHF
TRBV2,TRBJ2-5,CASTLRGVAQYF
TRBV3-1/TRBV3-2,TRBJ1-6,CASSQGGLRERINSPLHF
TRBV28,TRBJ2-7,CATGTVPGARGEQYF
TRBV6-5,TRBJ1-2,CASGDRDYYGYTF
TRBV7-8,TRBJ1-4,CASSPQGASEKLFF
TRBV5-6,TRBJ1-2,CASSLVGILTVYGYTF
TRBV19,TRBJ2-7,CASSPGPTDEQYF
TRBV2,TRBJ2-1,CASTSGLAGGPEQFF
TRBV20-1,TRBJ2-7,CSARKGNEQYF
TRBV15,TRBJ2-5,CATSRDRGETQYF
TRBV5-6,TRBJ1-4,CASSIRTGGTEKLFF
TRBV5-4,TRBJ1-2,CASSPDGNYGYTF
TRBV5-6,TRBJ1-1,CASSRQGPSEAFF
TRBV3-1/TRBV3-2,TRBJ1-6,CASSHGARSSSPLHF
TRBV9,TRBJ1-3,CASSARDQGNTIYF
TRBV18,TRBJ2-5,CASSPPGQETQYF
TRBV6-2/TRBV6-3,TRBJ1-2,CASGLPGSGYTF
TRBV6-5,TRBJ2-3,CASARDPRGTDTQYF
TRBV3-1/TRBV3-2,TRBJ2-7,CASSPRGEGSWEQYF
TRBV6-6,TRBJ2-2,CASRPDRGRRTGELFF
TRBV20-1,TRBJ2-7,CSASSYRFYEQYF
TRBV4-2,TRBJ2-7,CASSQGGGDYEQYF
TRBV7-9,TRBJ1-1,CASSFENTEAFF
TRBV5-5,TRBJ2-5,CASSLGGGVETQYF
TRBV9,TRBJ2-2,CASSRWGGNTGELFF